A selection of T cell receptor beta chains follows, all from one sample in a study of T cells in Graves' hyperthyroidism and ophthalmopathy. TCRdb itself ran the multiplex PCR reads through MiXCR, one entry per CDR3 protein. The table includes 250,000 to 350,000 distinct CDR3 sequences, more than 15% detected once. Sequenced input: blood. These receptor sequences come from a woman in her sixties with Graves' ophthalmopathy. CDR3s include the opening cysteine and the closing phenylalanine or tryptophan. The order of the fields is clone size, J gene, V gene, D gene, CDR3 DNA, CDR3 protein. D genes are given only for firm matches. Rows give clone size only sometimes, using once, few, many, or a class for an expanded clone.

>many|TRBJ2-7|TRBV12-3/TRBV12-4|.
TGTGCCAGCAGCCCCCTCGGAGACTTTCCCTACGAGCAGTACTTC
CASSPLGDFPYEQYF
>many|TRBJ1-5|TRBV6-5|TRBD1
TGTGCCAGCAGTTACGGGCAGGGGGCTCAGCCCCAGCATTTT
CASSYGQGAQPQHF
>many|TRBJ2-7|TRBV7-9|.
TGTGCCAGCAGCTTAGAGGGTAGCAGGGCCTACGAGCAGTACTTC
CASSLEGSRAYEQYF
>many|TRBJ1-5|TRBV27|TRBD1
TGTGCCAGCAGTTTGACAGGGACCAACACCCCCAATCAGCCCCAGCATTTT
CASSLTGTNTPNQPQHF
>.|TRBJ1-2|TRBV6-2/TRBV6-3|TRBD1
TGTGCCAGCAGTCTCGGGACAGGGGATTTGTACTATGGCTACACCTTC
CASSLGTGDLYYGYTF
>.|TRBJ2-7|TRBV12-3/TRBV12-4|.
TGTGCCAGCAGTTTAGTTGGTGGCCTACTATCCTACGAGCAGTACTTC
CASSLVGGLLSYEQYF
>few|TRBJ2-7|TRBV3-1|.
TGTGCCAGCAGCCAACTCATGGGCAAATCCTACGAGCAGTACTTC
CASSQLMGKSYEQYF
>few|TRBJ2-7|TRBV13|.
TGTGCCAGCAGCTACCGGGACTCCGCATCCTACGAGCAGTACTTC
CASSYRDSASYEQYF
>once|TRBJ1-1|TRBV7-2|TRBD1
TGTGCCAGCAGCCGAGACGGGACAGGGGGTGTGAACACTGAAGCTTTCTTT
CASSRDGTGGVNTEAFF
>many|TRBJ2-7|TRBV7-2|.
TGTGCCAGCAGCTTTAAACAGGGCCTCTACGAGCAGTACTTC
CASSFKQGLYEQYF
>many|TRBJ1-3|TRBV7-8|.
TGTGCCAGCAGCTTAGTTTTAGGGGCTGGAAACACCATATATTTT
CASSLVLGAGNTIYF
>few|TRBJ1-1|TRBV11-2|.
TGTGCCAGCAGCTCCAGCGCTGGGAGATTCGAGACTGAAGCTTTCTTT
CASSSSAGRFETEAFF
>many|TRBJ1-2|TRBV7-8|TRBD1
TGTGCCAGCAGCTCAGGGACAGCCCGGTATAACTATGGCTACACCTTC
CASSSGTARYNYGYTF
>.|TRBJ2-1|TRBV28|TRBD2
TGTGCCAGCAGTCCCACCTATAGCGGGAGCTCCTACAATGAGCAGTTCTTC
CASSPTYSGSSYNEQFF
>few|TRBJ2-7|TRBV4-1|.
TGCGCCAGCAGCCAAGCGGAGGGGAACGCCTACGAGCAGTACTTC
CASSQAEGNAYEQYF
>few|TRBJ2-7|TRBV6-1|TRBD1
TGTGCCAGCAGTCCCGGGACAGGGCCAATCAACTCCTACGAGCAGTACTTC
CASSPGTGPINSYEQYF
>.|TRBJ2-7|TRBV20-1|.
TGCAGTGCTAGAGTGGGCAGCAAATACTACGAGCAGTACTTC
CSARVGSKYYEQYF
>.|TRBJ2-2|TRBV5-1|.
TGCGCCAGCAGCACTGGAATGGGGCGTGGCGGGGAGCTGTTTTTT
CASSTGMGRGGELFF
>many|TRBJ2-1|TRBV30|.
TGTGCCGTCGGGTCAGGTATCGGTGAGCAGTTCTTC
CAVGSGIGEQFF
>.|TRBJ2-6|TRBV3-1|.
TGTGCCAGCAGCAATCGGATAGCTGGGGCCAACGTCCTGACTTTC
CASSNRIAGANVLTF
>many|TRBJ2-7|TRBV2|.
TGTGCCAGCATCCTGGACATGGGCTACGAGCAGTACTTC
CASILDMGYEQYF
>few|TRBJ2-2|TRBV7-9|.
TGTGCCAGCAGCTTAGTTTTGGTGCCGGCCCAATTCCCCGGGGAGCTGTTTTTT
CASSLVLVPAQFPGELFF
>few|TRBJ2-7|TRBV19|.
TGTGCCAGTAGTATTCGCGAGGGCGCGGGATACGAGCAGTACTTC
CASSIREGAGYEQYF
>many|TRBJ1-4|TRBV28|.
TGTGCCAGCAGTTTAATGGGGACTAATGAAAAACTGTTTTTT
CASSLMGTNEKLFF
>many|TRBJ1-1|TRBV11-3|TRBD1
TGTGCCAGCAGCTCAGGGGGCATGGAGGAAACTGAAGCTTTCTTT
CASSSGGMEETEAFF
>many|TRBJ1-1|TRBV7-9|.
TGTGCCAGCAGCTCGGACGGTCCTGAAGCTTTCTTT
CASSSDGPEAFF
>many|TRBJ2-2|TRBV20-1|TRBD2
TGCAGTGCTAGAGCAAGCGGGAGCTGGAACACCGGGGAGCTGTTTTTT
CSARASGSWNTGELFF
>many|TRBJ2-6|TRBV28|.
TGTGCCAGCAGTTTATCAGGGTCCGGGGCCAACGTCCTGACTTTC
CASSLSGSGANVLTF
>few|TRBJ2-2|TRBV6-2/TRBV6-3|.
TGTGCCAGCAGTCCGGTGGCCGGGGAGCTGTTTTTT
CASSPVAGELFF
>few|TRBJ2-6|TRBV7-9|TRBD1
TGTGCCAGCACCCAACCATCAGGGGGTACGGTGGCAAGCTCTGGGGCCAACGTCCTGACTTTC
CASTQPSGGTVASSGANVLTF
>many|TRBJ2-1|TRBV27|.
TGTGCCAGCCGCGCCGGGGTAAACTCATACAATGAGCAGTTCTTC
CASRAGVNSYNEQFF
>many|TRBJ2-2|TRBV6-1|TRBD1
TGTGCCAGCAGGTCAGACAGGGTAACCGGGGAGCTGTTTTTT
CASRSDRVTGELFF
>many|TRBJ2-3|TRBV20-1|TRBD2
TGCAGTGCTAGAGGGGCTAGCGGCAGCAGCACAGATACGCAGTATTTT
CSARGASGSSTDTQYF
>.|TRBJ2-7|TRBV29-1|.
TGCAGCGTTGCCTATAAAGCGAAATACGAGCAGTACTTC
CSVAYKAKYEQYF
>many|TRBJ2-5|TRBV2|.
TGTGCCAGCCAGAGTCCTTGGGCGGGGCAAGAGACCCAGTACTTC
CASQSPWAGQETQYF
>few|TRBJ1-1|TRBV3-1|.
TGTGCCAGCAGCCAAGCAGGGGCAATGAACACTGAAGCTTTCTTT
CASSQAGAMNTEAFF
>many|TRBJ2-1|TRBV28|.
TGTGCCAGCAGCGGAACGGACGGCACTTCCTACAATGAGCAGTTCTTC
CASSGTDGTSYNEQFF
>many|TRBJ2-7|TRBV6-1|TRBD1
TGTGCCAGCAGTTGGGGCAGGGGGAACTACGAGCAGTACTTC
CASSWGRGNYEQYF
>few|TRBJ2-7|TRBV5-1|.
TGCGCCAGCAGCATTAAGGGCTACGAGCAGTACTTC
CASSIKGYEQYF
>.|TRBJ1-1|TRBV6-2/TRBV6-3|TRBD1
TGTGCCAGCAGCCGACAGGGAGTTGAAGCTTTCTTT
CASSRQGVEAFF
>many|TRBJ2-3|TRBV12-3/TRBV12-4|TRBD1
TGTGCCAGCAGGCAGGGGGTTACCCAACATACGCAGTATTTT
CASRQGVTQHTQYF
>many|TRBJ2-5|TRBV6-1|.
TGTGCCAGCAGTGATTACCAGGGTGAGGAGACCCAGTACTTC
CASSDYQGEETQYF
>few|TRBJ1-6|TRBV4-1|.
TGCGCCAGCAGCCGGCCTATAACGGCCCGAGGGGATTCACCCCTCCACTTT
CASSRPITARGDSPLHF